This record covers a single T cell receptor (beta chain). Its matching antigen is unknown. These data originate in a study of T-cell memory formation after mild COVID-19. Overall study findings and caveats: Memory sampled before infection contained some responding clones, suggesting cross-reactive memory joined. Clones shrinking from day 15 to 85 showed even CD4/CD8 mixes; later expanders tilted CD4+. For contracting clones, CD4+ ones sat mainly in CM and EM, CD8+ in EMRA.

From 5'RACE with constant-segment primers came TCR alpha and TCR beta cDNA libraries that carried sample barcodes and UMIs. TCRdb re-called the 5' RACE reads through MiXCR, storing one row per CDR3 protein. The repertoire includes approximately 290,000 distinct CDR3 sequences, 15% to 20% of them detected once, and 22% sits in the top ten. Sequenced: PBMCs or a T cell subset sorted from them (not recorded which). The source is a man younger than 35 who had mild COVID-19 (a few samples of this study predate the infection). Cell type and time point are not known.

CDR3 nucleotides: TGTGCCAGCAGCTTGGTAGCGGAAGAGACCCAGTACTTC. It codes for CASSLVAEETQYF. V and J are TRBV5-4 and TRBJ2-5, with D maybe TRBD2 (6 bases). Germline CDR1 and CDR2: SGHNT and YYREEE (reference sequence). The CDR3 sequence is 13 residues long. Trimming cost V 0 bases and J 3 bases, with 6 bases left between them.